This TCR beta chain was sequenced for a study of blood T cell repertoires in COVID-19. Study overall: Sample material is recorded as cDNA or gDNA derived from T cells, B-cell-depleted T cells, or PBMCs.

Clones were read by immunoSEQ multiplex PCR, and TCRdb kept only the in-frame ones, dropping some. The sample records some 130,000 clones, more than 60% being singletons. The source is a woman in her sixties or seventies with acute or convalescent COVID-19. Sequenced: peripheral blood.

The CDR3 DNA reads TGTGCCAGCAGCGTAGGAGGGAGGGGCGACGGGGGAGCTTTCTTT. The encoded protein is CASSVGGRGDGGAFF. The rearrangement uses TRBV9 and TRBJ1-1; D is perhaps TRBD1 (5 bases). CDR3 length equals 15 residues. The V gene lost 0 bases and the J gene lost 10 bases, with 19 bases spanning the gap. Germline V gives CDR1 SGDLS, CDR2 YYNGEE. The complete variable domain, with remaining parts taken from reference TRBV9 and TRBJ1-1, reads DSGVTQTPKHLITATGQRVTLRCSPRSGDLSVYWYQQSLDQGLQFLIQYYNGEERAKGNILERFSAQQFPDLHSELNLSSLELGDSALYFCASSVGGRGDGGAFFGQGTRLTVV.